This TCR beta chain emerged from a study of shared clonotypes between healthy human individuals (dated by TCRdb to the early 2020s). For the study in its entirety: The cohort included three men and a couple of women between 18 and 49 years of age. For each donor, CD4 naive and CD4 memory were each given three plates, CD8 naive was given two plates, and CD8 memory was given one plate. Per donor, leukapheresis produced somewhere between about 0.94 and 8.9 billion PBMCs. Libraries were prepared and TCR repertoires were sequenced by different laboratories using diverse techniques, in order to increase sequencing depth and limit assay-specific biases. To estimate repertoire size and how much clonotype sharing occurs between individuals, the study deeply sequenced the blood TCR repertoires of five healthy adults.

Overall results and qualifications from the work: Because the study included only a small number of donors, the genetic and exposure-history diversity represented was limited. Larger estimated clonotype richness was generally found for naive subsets than for memory subsets. Compared with non-shared clonotypes, the clonotypes found in all four sorted-subset donors had higher generation probabilities. Sampling was restricted to blood, and TCR repertoires in tissues likely differ from the TCR repertoires found in blood. Even with the large sequencing depth, rarefaction of the sorted-subset datasets indicated that sequencing was incomplete. Based on pairwise subsampling, the degree of clonotype sharing among donors was expected to be affected by sequencing depth. About 4.5% of naive CD4, 3.5% of naive CD8, about 2.1% of memory CD4, and around 0.4% of memory CD8 clonotypes were shared across several donors.

On this clone itself: Its specific antigen is unknown. Per-base qualities were not stored, and no clone one base away is much larger.

Germline trimming: 0 bases from V, 2 bases from J; junction bases outside gene matches: 9. Measured from the cysteine to the phenylalanine, the CDR3 is 18 residues long. The kept DNA is CDR3 alone, 54 bases in frame from the first base. Per the germline V gene, SGHRS is the CDR1 and YFSETQ is the CDR2. TCR CDR3 regions were amplified from genomic DNA by multiplex PCR using the deep immunoSEQ assay. Extracted genomic DNA from each cell subset was distributed evenly across all wells of several immunoSEQ 96-well plates, and each plate was treated as a replicate. For sorted subsets, each replicate PCR was loaded with roughly 0.2 ug genomic DNA, equivalent to 32,000 or so T cell genomes. Purified libraries were quantified with a Qubit 3.0 fluorometer, sized on a Bioanalyzer 2100, and re-quantified with the KAPA Library Quantification kit. A separate single-read 150-cycle Illumina NextSeq 550 flow cell was used to sequence each immunoSEQ 96-well plate. The original methods were these. Because the immunoSEQ output included only junctional sequences and no quality scores, the filtering could not be the same as the filtering used for full-length reads. To assign V/J genes and CDR3, sequences were annotated using PyIR, a Python wrapper for IgBLAST v1.9, with IMGT germline references. Reads were filtered out if the reads had weak V/J assignments (E-value above 1e-6), no CDR3, stop codons, out-of-frame junctions, or ambiguous translated residues. V3J clonotypes were defined as sequences sharing the same inferred V gene, J gene, and CDR3 amino acid sequence. The percentage overlap between two repertoires was calculated by dividing the number of shared unique clonotypes by the size of the smaller repertoire. Repertoire richness was assessed with RTK rarefaction, the Chao1 estimator, and Recon v2.1 estimates of unobserved clonotypes. Generation probabilities for all TCRbeta clonotypes obtained by the gDNA method from a few donors were computed using OLGA. Entries here come from immuneACCESS through TCRdb and include only in-frame sequences with V and J called. Some clones fail to appear in such tables; in the studies checked, an unresolved V gene covers under half of the shortfall, and the cause of the remainder is unknown. The V and J calls and clone size come from that table; D and trimming were worked out from the DNA. This sample has some 2,500,000 clones in its table, and roughly 93% of those were observed once. The top ten hold 0.35% to 0.45% of the sample.

The donors were healthy, HIV-negative adults who had no recently reported acute infections or vaccinations. Every donor was a Caucasian adult residing in Nashville, Tennessee, USA. CD4+ T cells were enriched by magnetic negative selection, after which naive cells were positively selected on CD45RA and the negative fraction was taken as the memory subset. Blood was collected by leukapheresis, and PBMCs were isolated by Ficoll-Histopaque density gradient centrifugation and then cryopreserved in liquid nitrogen vapor phase. Analytical flow cytometry was used to check the purity and quantity of every magnetically sorted T cell population. Genomic DNA was isolated from every sorted fraction and measured by UV absorbance on a Nanodrop 2000c.

In this chain, TRBV5-1 is recombined with TRBJ2-2; the central 8 bases match TRBD2. The sample was naive CD4+ T cells from PBMCs. Reading the label with the study, this specimen's cell subset or site is: CD45RA+ positively selected. This clonotype was obtained from a man aged 18 to 29 in good health. Some clones in this sample may be carry-over from other donors' samples. The DNA sequence is TGCGCCAGCAGCTTGGAGGGTGCGGGAGGCCCCAACACCGGGGAGCTGTTTTTT. Its protein product is CASSLEGAGGPNTGELFF.